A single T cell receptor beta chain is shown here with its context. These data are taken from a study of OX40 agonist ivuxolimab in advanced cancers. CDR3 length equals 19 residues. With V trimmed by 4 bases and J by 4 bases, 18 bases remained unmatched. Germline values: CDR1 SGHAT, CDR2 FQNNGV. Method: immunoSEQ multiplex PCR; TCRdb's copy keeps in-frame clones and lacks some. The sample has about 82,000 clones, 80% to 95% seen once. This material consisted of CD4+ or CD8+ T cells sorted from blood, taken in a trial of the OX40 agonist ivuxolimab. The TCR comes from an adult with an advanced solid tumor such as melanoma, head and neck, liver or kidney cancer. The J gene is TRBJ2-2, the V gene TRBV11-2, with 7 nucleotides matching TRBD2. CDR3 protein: CASSSRAQLGGSRTGELFF. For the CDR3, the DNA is TGTGCCAGCAGCTCAAGAGCACAATTAGGCGGGAGCCGCACCGGGGAGCTGTTTTTT.